The 9 T cell receptor beta chains given below trace back to one sample, sequenced in a study of blood T cells in healthy people across ages. Next came a second PCR, run for roughly 6 to 11 cycles, which used a sample-barcoded 5' primer along with a J-beta primer mix. In TCRdb, the 5' RACE reads were re-called with MiXCR into one record per CDR3 protein. The sample has about 900,000 distinct CDR3 sequences, roughly 43% seen once. Material for sequencing was blood. These receptors were obtained from a man younger than 40 in good health.

Points on this clonotype: At one of its ends the junction is not consistent with the germline gene, which may arise from a read error. The chain links TRBV7-9 to TRBJ1-1; 7 bases map to TRBD1. CDR1 is SEHNR and CDR2 is FQNEAQ in the germline V gene (reference sequence). The CDR3 totals 15 residues. The CDR3 spells CASRLAGTVNTEAFF. Written as DNA, the CDR3 is TGTGCCAGCAGGTTAGCCGGGACAGTGAACACTGAAGCTTTCTTT.

This rearrangement joins TRBV6-2 or TRBV6-3 to TRBJ2-6; D call uncertain. The CDR3 spans 14 residues. Per the germline V gene, CDR1 is MNHEY and CDR2 is SVGEGT. Trimming pared 6 bases from V and 1 base from J, leaving 7 bases between. The chain's CDR3 is CASRTPSGANVLTF. In DNA, the CDR3 is TGTGCCAGCAGGACCCCGTCTGGGGCCAACGTCCTGACTTTC.

This clonotype was seen only once. The chain joins TRBV5-1 to TRBJ2-5, with a possible D match to TRBD2 (5 bases). V was cut by 6 bases and J by 4 bases, with 13 bases left in between. This CDR3 comprises 13 residues. CDR1 and CDR2 (germline): SGHRS, YFSETQ. The CDR3 region has the DNA TGCGCCAGCACCCCAGAGGGCTCAGAGACCCAGTACTTC. Translating gives CASTPEGSETQYF.

This clonotype was found many times. The V gene is TRBV11-3, the J gene TRBJ2-6; D is possibly TRBD1 (6 bases). CDR1 is SGHNT, CDR2 YENEEA, per germline. The V and J ends lost 3 bases and 4 bases respectively, with 13 bases between them. This CDR3 contains 16 residues. The CDR3 loop is CASSLQGMSGANVLTF. DNA for the CDR3: TGTGCCAGCAGCTTGCAGGGGATGAGCGGGGCCAACGTCCTGACTTTC.

The V and J genes are TRBV27 and TRBJ1-2; D is undetermined. The CDR3 extends over 13 amino acids. Trimming shortened V by 8 bases and J by 7 bases, and 17 bases separated the two germline ends. Germline CDR1 is MNHEY and CDR2 is SMNVEV (reference sequence). The CDR3 bases are TGTGCCAGCGGCCTGGCGGGGAATGGTGGCTACACCTTC. Its protein is CASGLAGNGGYTF.

This clonotype was seen a handful of times. V gene TRBV6-5 combines with J gene TRBJ2-1, with D maybe TRBD2 (6 bases). Per the germline V gene, CDR1 is MNHEY and CDR2 is SVGAGI. The CDR3 spans 17 residues. V gave up 0 bases and J gave up 0 bases, with 12 bases separating them. The CDR3 protein is CASSYSRRGSSYNEQFF. The CDR3 DNA follows: TGTGCCAGCAGTTACTCGCGGCGGGGAAGCTCCTACAATGAGCAGTTCTTC.

This clonotype appeared many times. This may come from a read error, since a much larger clone is one base off. The V call is TRBV4-3, the J call TRBJ2-5; no clear D gene. CDR3 size: 14 residues. The germline gives CDR1 LGHNA, CDR2 YSLEER. Between the trimmed V and J ends, which lost 0 bases and 11 bases, there was a span of 16 bases. In nucleotides, the CDR3 is TGCGCCAGCAGCCAAGACGTCGGTACAGTCGTGCAGTACTTC. Translation gives CASSQDVGTVVQYF.

In its sample, this clonotype was seen a few times. This CDR3 is CSARVYRGGNNEQFF. CDR3 bases: TGCAGTGCTAGAGTGTATCGGGGGGGAAACAATGAGCAGTTCTTC. This chain uses TRBV20-1 with TRBJ2-1, with TRBD2 identical over 8 bases. Germline-derived CDR1 and CDR2 are DFQATT and SNEGSKA (reference sequence). With V trimmed by 1 base and J by 5 bases, 7 bases remained unmatched. The CDR3 length is 15 residues.

J is TRBJ1-1 and V is TRBV4-1; TRBD1 might be the D (5 bases). Germline V gives CDR1 MGHRA, CDR2 YSYEKL. V gave up 2 bases and J gave up 4 bases, with 14 bases separating them. The CDR3 has 15 residues. The CDR3 is CASSQTGGASTEAFF. CDR3 in DNA: TGCGCCAGCAGCCAAACGGGAGGGGCGAGCACTGAAGCTTTCTTT.